This TCR beta chain came from a study of technical replicates of blood from a handful of donors. Trimming took 5 bases from V and 6 from J; bases not matched to a gene: 5. The CDR3 is made up of 13 amino acids. Looked up from germline, CDR1 is SGHRS and CDR2 is YFSETQ. Only in-frame clones appear in the TCRdb table, and some are missing; sequencing was by immunoSEQ multiplex PCR. The repertoire holds about 93,000 clones, around 96% seen once, with over 0.25% in the top ten. Sample: T cells isolated from PBMCs. The TCR was taken from a human donor in good health. The rearrangement joins TRBV5-1 to TRBJ2-3; 8 bases are a match to TRBD1. CDR3 in amino acids: CASRGTGRDTQYF. For the CDR3, the DNA is TGCGCCAGCAGGGGGACAGGCCGGGATACGCAGTATTTT.